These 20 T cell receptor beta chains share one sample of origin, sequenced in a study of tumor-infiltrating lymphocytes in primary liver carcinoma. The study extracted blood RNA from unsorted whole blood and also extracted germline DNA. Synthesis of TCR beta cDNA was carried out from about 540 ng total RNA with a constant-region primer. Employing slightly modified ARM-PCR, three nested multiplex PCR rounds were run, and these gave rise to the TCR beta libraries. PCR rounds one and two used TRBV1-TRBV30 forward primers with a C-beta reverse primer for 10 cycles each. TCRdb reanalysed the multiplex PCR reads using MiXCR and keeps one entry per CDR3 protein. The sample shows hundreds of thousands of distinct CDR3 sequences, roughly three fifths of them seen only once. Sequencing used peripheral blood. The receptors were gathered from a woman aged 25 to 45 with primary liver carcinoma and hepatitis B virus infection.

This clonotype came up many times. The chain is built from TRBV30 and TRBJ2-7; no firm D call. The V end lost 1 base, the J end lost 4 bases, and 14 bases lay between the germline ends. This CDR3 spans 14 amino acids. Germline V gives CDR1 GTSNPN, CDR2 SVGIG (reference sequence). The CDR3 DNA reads TGTGCCTGGAGTGGAGGTGGTACCAAATACGAGCAGTACTTC. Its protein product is CAWSGGGTKYEQYF.

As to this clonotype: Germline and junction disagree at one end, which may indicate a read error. CDR3 DNA: TGTGCCTGGATCCGAGACAGCCACTCTGGAAACACTATATATTTT. It translates to CAWIRDSHSGNTIYF. The J gene is TRBJ1-3, the V gene TRBV30; perhaps TRBD1 as D (5 bases). Per the germline V gene, CDR1 is GTSNPN and CDR2 is SVGIG (reference sequence). The CDR3 length is 15 residues.

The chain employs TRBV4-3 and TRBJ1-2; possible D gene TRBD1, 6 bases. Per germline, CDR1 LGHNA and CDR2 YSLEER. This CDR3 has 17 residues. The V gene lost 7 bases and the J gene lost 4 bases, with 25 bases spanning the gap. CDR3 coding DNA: TGCGCCAGCAACCTAGAAGGGCGGAACAGGGTACCCTATGGCTACACCTTC. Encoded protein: CASNLEGRNRVPYGYTF.

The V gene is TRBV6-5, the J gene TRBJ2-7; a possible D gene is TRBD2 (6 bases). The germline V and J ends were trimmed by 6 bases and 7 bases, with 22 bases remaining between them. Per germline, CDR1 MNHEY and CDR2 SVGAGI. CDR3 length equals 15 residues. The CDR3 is CASSRRRREAREQYF. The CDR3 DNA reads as TGTGCCAGCAGCCGCCGCCGGAGGGAAGCTCGTGAGCAGTACTTC.

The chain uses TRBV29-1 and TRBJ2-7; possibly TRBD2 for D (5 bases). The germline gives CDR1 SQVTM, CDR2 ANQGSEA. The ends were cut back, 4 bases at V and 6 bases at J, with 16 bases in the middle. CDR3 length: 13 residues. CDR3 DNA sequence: TGCAGCGTTGTAGGAGCGGAGCCCTGCGAGCAGTACTTC. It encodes CSVVGAEPCEQYF.

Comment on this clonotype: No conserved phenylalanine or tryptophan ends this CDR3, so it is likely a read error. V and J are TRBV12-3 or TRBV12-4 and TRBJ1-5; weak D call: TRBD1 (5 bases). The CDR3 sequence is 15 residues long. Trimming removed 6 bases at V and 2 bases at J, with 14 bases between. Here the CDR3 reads CASSQQPTGNQPQHY. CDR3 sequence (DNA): TGTGCCAGCAGCCAACAACCGACAGGCAATCAGCCCCAGCATTAT.

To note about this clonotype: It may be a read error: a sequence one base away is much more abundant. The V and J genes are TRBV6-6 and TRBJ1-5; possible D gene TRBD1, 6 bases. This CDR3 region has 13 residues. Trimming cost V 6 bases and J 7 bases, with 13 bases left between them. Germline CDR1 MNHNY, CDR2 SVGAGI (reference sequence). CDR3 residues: CASRGGARQPQHF. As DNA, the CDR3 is TGTGCCAGCAGAGGGGGGGCAAGGCAGCCCCAGCATTTT.

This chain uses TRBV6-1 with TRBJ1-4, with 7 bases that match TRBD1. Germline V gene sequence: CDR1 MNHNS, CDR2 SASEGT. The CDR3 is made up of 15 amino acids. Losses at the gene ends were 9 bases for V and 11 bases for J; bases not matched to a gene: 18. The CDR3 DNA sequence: TGTGCCAGTAGGGAACGGGACAGTTGGGGTGATAAACTGTTTTTT. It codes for CASRERDSWGDKLFF.

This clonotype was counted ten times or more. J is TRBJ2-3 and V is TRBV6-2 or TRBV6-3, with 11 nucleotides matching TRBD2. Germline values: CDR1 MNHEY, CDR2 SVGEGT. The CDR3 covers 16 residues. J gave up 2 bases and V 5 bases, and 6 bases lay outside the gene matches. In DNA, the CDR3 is TGTGCCAGCAGTACATCACTAGCGGGAGACACAGATACGCAGTATTTT. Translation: CASSTSLAGDTDTQYF.

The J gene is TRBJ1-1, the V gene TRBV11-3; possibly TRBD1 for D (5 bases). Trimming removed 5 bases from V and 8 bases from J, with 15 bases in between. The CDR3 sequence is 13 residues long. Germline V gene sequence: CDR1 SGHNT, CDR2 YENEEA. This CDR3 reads CASSVRPGTEAFF. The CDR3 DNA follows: TGTGCCAGCAGCGTCCGACCGGGGACCGAAGCTTTCTTT.

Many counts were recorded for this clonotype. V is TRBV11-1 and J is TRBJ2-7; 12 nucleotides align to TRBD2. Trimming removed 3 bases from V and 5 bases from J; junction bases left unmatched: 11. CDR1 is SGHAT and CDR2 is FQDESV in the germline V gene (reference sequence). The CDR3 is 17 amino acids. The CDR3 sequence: CASSFRRLAGARNEQYF. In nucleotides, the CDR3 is TGTGCCAGCAGCTTCCGTAGACTAGCGGGAGCTAGAAACGAGCAGTACTTC.

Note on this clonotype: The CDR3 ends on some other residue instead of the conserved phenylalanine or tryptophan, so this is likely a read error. CDR3 in amino acids: CTSSLEPGQGAFEQYL. CDR3 sequence (DNA): TGTACCAGCAGCTTAGAACCGGGACAGGGGGCTTTCGAGCAGTACTTA. V gene TRBV11-2 combines with J gene TRBJ2-7; 12 bases are shared with TRBD1. Per the germline V gene, CDR1 is SGHAT and CDR2 is FQNNGV. The CDR3 spans 16 residues.

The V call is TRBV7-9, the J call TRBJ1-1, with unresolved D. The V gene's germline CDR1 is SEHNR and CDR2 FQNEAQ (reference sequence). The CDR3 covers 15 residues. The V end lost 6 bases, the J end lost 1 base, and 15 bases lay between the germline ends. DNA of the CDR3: TGTGCCAGCAGTTGGGCGGAAAGGAAGAACACTGAAGCTTTCTTT. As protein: CASSWAERKNTEAFF.

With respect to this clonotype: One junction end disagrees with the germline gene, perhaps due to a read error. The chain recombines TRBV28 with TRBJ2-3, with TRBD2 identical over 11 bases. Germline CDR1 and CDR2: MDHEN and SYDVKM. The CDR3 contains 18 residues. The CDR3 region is CASSLQASGRRSTDMQYF. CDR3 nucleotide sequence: TGTGCCAGCAGTTTACAAGCTAGCGGGAGGAGGAGCACAGATATGCAGTATTTT.

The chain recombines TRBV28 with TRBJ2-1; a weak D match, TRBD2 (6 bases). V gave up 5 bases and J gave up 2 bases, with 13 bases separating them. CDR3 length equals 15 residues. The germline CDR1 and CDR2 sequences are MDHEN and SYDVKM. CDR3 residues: CASSPVAETYNEQFF. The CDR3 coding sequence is TGTGCCAGCAGTCCGGTAGCGGAGACCTACAATGAGCAGTTCTTC.

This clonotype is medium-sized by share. The CDR3 DNA reads as TGTGCCAGCAGCTCTCTAGCGGGTGGGGGGCGCACAGATACGCAGTATTTT. Residues: CASSSLAGGGRTDTQYF. The chain combines TRBV11-2 with TRBJ2-3; 8 positions match TRBD2. CDR3 length equals 17 residues. V was pared by 4 bases and J by 1 base, with 10 bases of the junction left unmatched. Germline values: CDR1 SGHAT, CDR2 FQNNGV.

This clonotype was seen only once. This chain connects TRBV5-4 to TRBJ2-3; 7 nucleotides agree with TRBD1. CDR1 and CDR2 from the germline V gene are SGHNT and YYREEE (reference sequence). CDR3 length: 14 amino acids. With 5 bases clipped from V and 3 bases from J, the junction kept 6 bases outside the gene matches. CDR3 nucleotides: TGTGCCAGCAGAAGACAGGGCAGTACAGATACGCAGTATTTT. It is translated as CASRRQGSTDTQYF.

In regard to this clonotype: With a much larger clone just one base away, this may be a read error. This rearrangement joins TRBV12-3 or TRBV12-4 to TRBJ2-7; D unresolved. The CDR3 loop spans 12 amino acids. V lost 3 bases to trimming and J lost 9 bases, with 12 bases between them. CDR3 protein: CASSLIRIPQYF. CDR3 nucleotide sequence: TGTGCCAGCAGTTTGATCAGGATTCCGCAGTACTTC.

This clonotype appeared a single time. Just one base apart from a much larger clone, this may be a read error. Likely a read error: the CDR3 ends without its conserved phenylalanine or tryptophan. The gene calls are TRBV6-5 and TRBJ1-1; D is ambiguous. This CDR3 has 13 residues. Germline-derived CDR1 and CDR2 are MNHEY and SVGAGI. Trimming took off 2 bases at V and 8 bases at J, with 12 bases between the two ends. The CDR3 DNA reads TGTGCCAGCAGTTACCTAACGGCCCCAGAAGCTTTCTCT. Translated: CASSYLTAPEAFS.

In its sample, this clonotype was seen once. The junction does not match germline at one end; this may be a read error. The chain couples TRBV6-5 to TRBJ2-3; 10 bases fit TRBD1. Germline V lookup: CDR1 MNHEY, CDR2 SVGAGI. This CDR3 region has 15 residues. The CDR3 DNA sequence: TGTGCCAGCAACGCCGGGACAGGGGTCACAGATATGCAGTATTTT. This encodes CASNAGTGVTDMQYF.